The rows below give T cell receptor beta chains drawn from one sample of a study of blood T cell repertoires in COVID-19. Here immunoSEQ multiplex PCR was the method, and the copy in TCRdb shows in-frame clones only, minus some. The sample consists of roughly 150,000 clones, 70% to 85% of them appearing once. Material: peripheral blood. The receptors derive from a woman aged 50 to 65 with acute or convalescent COVID-19. Both conserved end residues are part of each CDR3. A D gene is named only where the DNA matches it firmly. The size field is filled for only some rows; it gives once, few, many or a size class.

abundance	d_gene	v_gene	j_gene	CDR3aa	CDR3nt
once	TRBD2	TRBV5-6	TRBJ2-3	CASSVPSGSITDTQYF	TGTGCCAGCAGCGTCCCTAGCGGAAGCATCACAGATACGCAGTATTTT
-	TRBD1	TRBV28	TRBJ1-2	CASSPGGTSYGYTF	TGTGCCAGCAGTCCAGGGGGTACCTCCTATGGCTACACCTTC
-	TRBD1	TRBV18	TRBJ1-4	CASSPPWPGQGTQGNGKLFF	TGTGCCAGCTCACCACCCTGGCCGGGACAGGGTACCCAAGGAAACGGAAAACTGTTTTTT
few	-	TRBV7-6	TRBJ1-4	CASSLRPTEGINEKLFF	TGTGCCAGCAGCTTACGCCCCACGGAGGGAATTAATGAAAAACTGTTTTTT
once	TRBD1	TRBV5-1	TRBJ1-2	CASSPGQSNYGYTF	TGCGCCAGCAGCCCGGGACAGTCTAACTATGGCTACACCTTC
-	TRBD1	TRBV6-1	TRBJ1-5	CASSAFTGGVVNQPQHF	TGTGCCAGCAGTGCTTTCACAGGGGGAGTGGTCAATCAGCCCCAGCATTTT
-	-	TRBV28	TRBJ2-7	CASSQPQGRDEQYF	TGTGCCAGCAGCCAACCCCAGGGCAGGGACGAGCAGTACTTC
once	TRBD1	TRBV4-3	TRBJ2-3	CASSHEPGTGDTDTQYF	TGCGCCAGCAGCCATGAGCCTGGGACAGGGGACACAGATACGCAGTATTTT
-	TRBD1	TRBV7-2	TRBJ2-5	CASSTTGVGETQYF	TGTGCCAGCAGCACAACAGGGGTGGGAGAGACCCAGTACTTC
-	-	TRBV19	TRBJ2-1	CASSHGSSYNEQFF	TGTGCCAGTAGTCACGGTAGCTCCTACAATGAGCAGTTCTTC
-	-	TRBV10-3	TRBJ1-1	CAISARGKILNTEAFF	TGTGCCATCAGTGCGCGGGGCAAGATACTGAACACTGAAGCTTTCTTT
-	-	TRBV4-1	TRBJ1-6	CASSQAGGLLSYNSPLHF	TGCGCCAGCAGCCAAGCGGGGGGGCTGTTGTCCTATAATTCACCCCTCCACTTT
-	TRBD1	TRBV29-1	TRBJ1-2	CSGGNTGTGAGYTF	TGCAGCGGGGGAAATACCGGGACAGGGGCCGGCTACACCTTC
-	-	TRBV11-2	TRBJ1-3	CASSLAVGSLRNTIYF	TGTGCCAGCAGCTTAGCTGTAGGGAGTCTCCGAAACACCATATATTTT
-	TRBD1	TRBV19	TRBJ1-1	CASKDRIGTEAFF	TGTGCCAGTAAGGACAGGATCGGGACTGAAGCTTTCTTT
once	TRBD2	TRBV7-9	TRBJ2-1	CASSLAGLAGREQFF	TGTGCCAGCAGCTTAGCGGGACTAGCGGGACGTGAGCAGTTCTTC
-	TRBD2	TRBV10-3	TRBJ2-3	CAISGIAGGPVNPTDTQYF	TGTGCCATCAGTGGAATAGCGGGGGGCCCCGTTAACCCCACAGATACGCAGTATTTT
-	TRBD2	TRBV3-1/TRBV3-2	TRBJ2-1	CASSPMTSGGAQWFF	TGTGCCAGCAGCCCGATGACTAGCGGGGGGGCGCAGTGGTTCTTC
-	-	TRBV4-3	TRBJ2-3	CASSQDHSVGQDTQYF	TGCGCCAGCAGCCAAGATCATAGCGTGGGTCAAGATACGCAGTATTTT
-	-	TRBV18	TRBJ1-2	CASSPSRGNYGYTF	TGTGCCAGCTCACCATCAAGGGGGAACTATGGCTACACCTTC
-	-	TRBV28	TRBJ2-7	CASSRRQVYEQYF	TGTGCCAGCAGTCGCCGACAAGTATACGAGCAGTACTTC
-	TRBD1	TRBV6-2/TRBV6-3	TRBJ2-7	CASSYYRGGNFYEQYF	TGTGCCAGCAGTTACTACAGGGGCGGAAATTTTTACGAGCAGTACTTC
once	-	TRBV9	TRBJ2-1	CASSVEGDSYNEQFF	TGTGCCAGCAGCGTAGAAGGGGACTCCTACAATGAGCAGTTCTTC
-	TRBD2	TRBV2	TRBJ2-7	CASSASGRVGSEQYF	TGTGCCAGCAGTGCTAGCGGGAGGGTTGGGTCCGAGCAGTACTTC
-	TRBD2	TRBV19	TRBJ2-1	CASSSYVTSGRINEQFF	TGTGCCAGTAGTTCCTACGTGACTAGCGGGAGGATCAATGAGCAGTTCTTC
-	TRBD1	TRBV5-6	TRBJ2-7	CASSRRQGTYEQYF	TGTGCCAGCAGCCGTAGACAGGGGACCTACGAGCAGTACTTC
-	TRBD1	TRBV25-1	TRBJ1-2	CASCAGQGTYGYTF	TGTGCCAGCTGCGCCGGACAGGGGACCTATGGCTACACCTTC
-	TRBD1	TRBV3-1/TRBV3-2	TRBJ1-1	CASSLQGARTEAFF	TGTGCCAGCAGCCTACAGGGGGCGCGAACTGAAGCTTTCTTT
-	-	TRBV5-8	TRBJ1-1	CASSLLTGNTEAFF	TGTGCCAGCAGCTTGTTGACAGGGAACACTGAAGCTTTCTTT
few	-	TRBV6-5	TRBJ2-1	CASSYEISSYNEQFF	TGTGCCAGCAGTTACGAGATAAGCTCCTACAATGAGCAGTTCTTC
-	TRBD2	TRBV12-3/TRBV12-4	TRBJ2-7	CASSRSGGAEQYF	TGTGCCAGCAGCAGGAGCGGGGGGGCCGAGCAGTACTTC
-	-	TRBV5-5	TRBJ2-7	CASMRKEYEQYF	TGTGCCAGCATGCGGAAAGAATACGAGCAGTACTTC
once	-	TRBV10-3	TRBJ1-1	CATARESNTEAFF	TGTGCCACAGCAAGGGAGTCGAACACTGAAGCTTTCTTT
-	-	TRBV27	TRBJ2-1	CASSLWASENNEQFF	TGTGCCAGCAGTTTATGGGCTAGCGAGAACAATGAGCAGTTCTTC
-	-	TRBV27	TRBJ1-2	CASSLGSGYGYTF	TGTGCCAGCAGTTTAGGGTCGGGCTATGGCTACACCTTC
-	TRBD2	TRBV14	TRBJ2-7	CASSHHRRAGGSYEQYF	TGTGCCAGCAGCCATCATAGGAGAGCGGGAGGGTCCTACGAGCAGTACTTC
once	-	TRBV28	TRBJ1-3	CASGRRGNTIYF	TGTGCCAGCGGTAGGCGGGGAAACACCATATATTTT
-	-	TRBV5-4	TRBJ2-6	CASSRTGRGANVLTF	TGTGCCAGCAGCAGAACAGGGCGGGGGGCCAACGTCCTGACTTTC
-	TRBD2	TRBV7-2	TRBJ2-2	CASSMTSGGNRELFF	TGTGCCAGCAGCATGACTAGCGGGGGGAACCGGGAGCTGTTTTTT
-	TRBD1	TRBV6-2/TRBV6-3	TRBJ1-6	CASSYRTGGNSPLHF	TGTGCCAGCAGTTACAGGACAGGGGGCAATTCACCCCTCCACTTT
-	-	TRBV2	TRBJ1-1	CASQINTEAFF	TGTGCCAGCCAGATAAACACTGAAGCTTTCTTT
once	-	TRBV4-2	TRBJ1-5	CASSQAVGGDQPQHF	TGTGCCAGCAGCCAAGCGGTCGGGGGGGATCAGCCCCAGCATTTT
-	-	TRBV2	TRBJ2-2	CASSDEGVRTGELFF	TGTGCCAGCAGTGATGAGGGGGTCAGAACCGGGGAGCTGTTTTTT
-	TRBD1	TRBV7-2	TRBJ2-7	CASSPDRGRYEQYF	TGTGCCAGCAGTCCGGACAGGGGGCGGTACGAGCAGTACTTC
-	-	TRBV7-2	TRBJ2-7	CASSLETMGQQYF	TGTGCCAGCAGCTTAGAGACTATGGGCCAGCAGTACTTC
-	TRBD1	TRBV7-2	TRBJ1-2	CASSTDRAIGGYTF	TGTGCCAGCAGCACGGACAGGGCTATTGGTGGCTACACCTTC
-	-	TRBV19	TRBJ1-5	CASSIGGGRGPQHF	TGTGCCAGTAGTATCGGCGGGGGCCGCGGCCCCCAGCATTTT
once	TRBD1	TRBV3-1/TRBV3-2	TRBJ1-2	CASSHSGTGGMLKGYTF	TGTGCCAGCAGCCATAGTGGGACAGGGGGGATGTTGAAGGGCTACACCTTC
-	-	TRBV20-1	TRBJ1-1	CSATENTEAFF	TGCAGTGCAACTGAGAACACTGAAGCTTTCTTT
-	TRBD1	TRBV28	TRBJ1-6	CASSTRDRLNSPLHF	TGTGCCAGCAGCACCCGGGACAGGCTTAATTCACCCCTCCACTTT
-	-	TRBV28	TRBJ1-6	CASSLAGVAYNSPLHF	TGTGCCAGCAGTTTGGCCGGGGTGGCCTATAATTCACCCCTCCACTTT
once	TRBD1	TRBV15	TRBJ1-1	CATSPGQMNTEAFF	TGTGCCACCAGCCCGGGACAGATGAACACTGAAGCTTTCTTT
-	-	TRBV2	TRBJ1-2	CASSLTVGYTF	TGTGCCAGCAGTCTCACGGTGGGCTACACCTTC
-	-	TRBV10-3	TRBJ1-2	CAISEPGYGYTF	TGTGCCATCAGTGAACCAGGGTACGGCTACACCTTC
once	-	TRBV18	TRBJ2-7	CASSPGEARGYEQYF	TGTGCCAGCTCACCAGGGGAGGCGAGGGGCTACGAGCAGTACTTC
-	-	TRBV28	TRBJ1-2	CASSPGNYGYTF	TGTGCCAGCAGTCCAGGGAACTATGGCTACACCTTC
-	-	TRBV27	TRBJ1-5	CASSYSSLWPQHF	TGTGCCAGCAGCTATTCGAGTCTGTGGCCCCAGCATTTT
-	TRBD1	TRBV6-5	TRBJ1-1	CASTGGSTEAFF	TGTGCCAGCACAGGGGGCAGCACTGAAGCTTTCTTT